The clone carrying this TCR beta chain was observed many times. What it binds is not known. This entry is derived from a study of T-cell memory formation after mild COVID-19. Study-wide findings and caveats: CM and EM subsets held most contracting CD4+ clones; EMRA held CD8+ ones.

TCRdb itself ran the 5' RACE reads through MiXCR, one entry per CDR3 protein. The repertoire holds hundreds of thousands of distinct CDR3 sequences, about a fifth seen once, with approximately 13% in the top ten. Sequencing was carried out using PBMCs or a T cell subset sorted from them (not recorded which). The sequence was collected from an adult woman who had mild COVID-19 (a few samples of this study predate the infection). Cell type and time point are not known.

CDR3 DNA: TGTGCCTCGGCCCTCCAGGGTACAGATACGCAGTATTTT. This sequence encodes CASALQGTDTQYF. The chain has TRBV24-1 and TRBJ2-3; TRBD1 is a possible D gene (5 bases). V was cut by 12 bases and J by 3 bases, with 15 bases left in between. Germline V gene lookup returns CDR1 KGHDR and CDR2 SFDVKD. This CDR3 spans 13 amino acids.